These T cell receptor beta chains were read from a single sample in a study of blood T cell repertoires in COVID-19. The assay was immunoSEQ multiplex PCR, and TCRdb's table has in-frame clones only and misses some. The table shows about 240,000 clones, with around 90% occurring only once. The sample taken for sequencing was peripheral blood. The source of these receptors is a woman between 65 and 79 years old with active or convalescent COVID-19. Both conserved end residues are part of each CDR3.

v_gene	j_gene	CDR3aa
TRBV6-5	TRBJ1-2	CASSKTYNYGYTF
TRBV6-1	TRBJ1-4	CASSEFLRGSRGRLRNEKLFF
TRBV7-6	TRBJ1-2	CASSPFLASGYTF
TRBV21-1	TRBJ2-1	CASSAGDRGRLNSYNEQFF
TRBV7-9	TRBJ1-1	CASSVQGQNTEAFF
TRBV7-6	TRBJ1-2	CASSLAGVGNYGYTF
TRBV2	TRBJ1-2	CASGQDYGYTF
TRBV6-6	TRBJ2-1	CASSHLSSGGYEGKFF
TRBV18	TRBJ2-1	CASSPVQGVSVF
TRBV18	TRBJ1-1	CASSPYRQTTEAFF
TRBV11-2	TRBJ2-3	CASSIHRTVGTDTQYF
TRBV10-3	TRBJ2-5	CAISGQRATPETQYF
TRBV11-3	TRBJ2-1	CASSLTGQGVEQFF
TRBV6-5	TRBJ1-2	CASSYSRDRNYGYTF
TRBV4-3	TRBJ1-5	CASSQGRPPGDQPQHF
TRBV29-1	TRBJ1-1	CSVSTGGSTEAFF
TRBV3-1/TRBV3-2	TRBJ1-1	CASSQALTTGDTEAFF
TRBV6-2/TRBV6-3	TRBJ1-5	CASSYGGAGNQPQHF
TRBV6-5	TRBJ2-5	CASSTRGGQETQYF
TRBV7-6	TRBJ2-7	CASSQAEPSYEQYF
TRBV24-1	TRBJ2-1	CATSDWGQYNEQFF
TRBV4-2	TRBJ1-4	CASSQGQQNEKLFF
TRBV9	TRBJ1-5	CASSVDGGHQPQHF
TRBV24-1	TRBJ1-1	CATSDLNAAEAFF
TRBV19	TRBJ1-1	CASSTGWLSNTEAFF
TRBV7-9	TRBJ1-5	CASSLAATGGVSNQPQHF
TRBV6-1	TRBJ2-2	CASSLASGTGELFF